The 10 T cell receptor beta chains listed next were all sequenced from one sample in a study of cytomegalovirus exposure and HLA in healthy donors. The PCR had 60 Vbeta and 13 Jbeta primers. Data came from immunoSEQ multiplex PCR; TCRdb stores just in-frame clones and leaves some out. The table includes fewer than 75,000 clones, 75% detected once. The sequencing input was PBMCs. These receptors came from a man between 65 and 85 years old in good health and CMV-seronegative.

The chain employs TRBV28 and TRBJ2-1; 9 bases map to TRBD1. The junction had 4 bases not matched to a gene; V was cut back by 4 bases and J by 6 bases. CDR3 length: 14 amino acids. Germline-derived CDR1 and CDR2 are MDHEN and SYDVKM. The CDR3 sequence: CASSSGTGFNEQFF. For the CDR3, the DNA is TGTGCCAGCAGTTCCGGGACAGGGTTCAATGAGCAGTTCTTC.

The genes are TRBV5-6 and TRBJ2-7; the match to TRBD2 covers 15 bases. Germline CDR1 and CDR2: SGHDT and YYEEEE. J lost 5 bases, V lost 2 bases, and 8 bases had no gene match. The CDR3 sequence is 17 residues long. The CDR3: CASSLGGWTSGGDEQYF. In DNA, the CDR3 is TGTGCCAGCAGCTTAGGGGGATGGACTAGCGGGGGGGACGAGCAGTACTTC.

The chain has TRBV7-2 and TRBJ2-2, with D possibly TRBD2 on 6 matching bases. The CDR3 length is 15 residues. The V gene's germline CDR1 is SGHTA and CDR2 FQGNSA. V was pared by 1 base and J by 2 bases, with 8 bases between. Written as DNA, the CDR3 is TGTGCCAGCAGCTTAGGAGGGACTAACACCGGGGAGCTGTTTTTT. Residues: CASSLGGTNTGELFF.

The chain is built from TRBV28 and TRBJ2-1, with 12 positions matching TRBD1. The CDR3 is made up of 15 amino acids. The V segment lost 3 bases and the J segment 5 bases; nucleotides outside the gene matches: 2. Germline V gives CDR1 MDHEN, CDR2 SYDVKM. In nucleotides, the CDR3 is TGTGCCAGCAGTTTGGGACAGGGGGCCAACAATGAGCAGTTCTTC. It encodes CASSLGQGANNEQFF.

The V gene is TRBV5-6, the J gene TRBJ2-7, with a weak D call TRBD2 (6 bases). Per the germline V gene, CDR1 is SGHDT and CDR2 is YYEEEE. V was cut by 5 bases and J by 6 bases, with 9 bases left in between. This CDR3 comprises 11 residues. The CDR3: CASSAGCEQYF. DNA for the CDR3: TGTGCCAGCAGTGCGGGATGCGAGCAGTACTTC.

About this clone itself: Mismatch with germline at one junction end may stem from a read error. V usage is TRBV7-9 and J usage is TRBJ1-6; 8 bases agree with TRBD1. The CDR3 has 16 amino acids. Germline V gives CDR1 SEHNR, CDR2 FQNEAQ (reference sequence). This CDR3 reads CSSSSDRGHYNSPLHF. The CDR3 coding sequence is TGTTCCAGCAGCTCAGACAGGGGCCACTATAATTCACCCCTCCACTTT.

The chain is built from TRBV6-5 and TRBJ1-3; TRBD1 aligns across 7 bases. Unmatched junction bases numbered 5, after V lost 2 bases and J lost 4 bases. The CDR3 contains 15 residues. Germline V gives CDR1 MNHEY, CDR2 SVGAGI. CDR3 residues: CASSYTTGAGNTIYF. The CDR3 bases are TGTGCCAGCAGTTACACTACAGGGGCCGGAAACACCATATATTTT.

V is TRBV10-2 and J is TRBJ2-1, with D possibly TRBD2 on 6 matching bases. V shed 7 bases and J shed 3 bases, with 13 bases lying between them. This CDR3 contains 14 residues. Germline values: CDR1 WSHSY, CDR2 SAAADI. The CDR3 region has the DNA TGCGCCAGCAAGGACGGGGGAGGCTACAATGAGCAGTTCTTC. This encodes CASKDGGGYNEQFF.

The chain uses TRBV7-9 and TRBJ2-2, with D tentatively TRBD2 (6 bases). Germline CDR1 and CDR2: SEHNR and FQNEAQ (reference sequence). The CDR3 extends over 14 amino acids. Trimming left V 3 bases short and J 5 bases short, with 10 bases between. The CDR3, as DNA: TGTGCCAGCAGCTTGGAGGGAGCAACCGGGGAGCTGTTTTTT. It specifies CASSLEGATGELFF. Variable domain in full (rest from reference TRBV7-9 and TRBJ2-2): DTGVSQNPRHKITKRGQNVTFRCDPISEHNRLYWYRQTLGQGPEFLTYFQNEAQLEKSRLLSDRFSAERPKGSFSTLEIQRTEQGDSAMYLCASSLEGATGELFFGEGSRLTVL.

This chain uses TRBV28 with TRBJ1-1, with D unclear. Trimming pared 2 bases from V and 2 bases from J, leaving 12 bases between. Germline CDR1 MDHEN, CDR2 SYDVKM. The CDR3 contains 15 residues. The CDR3 DNA sequence: TGTGCCAGCAGTTTAGGAGGACGGCGAAACACTGAAGCTTTCTTT. Its protein is CASSLGGRRNTEAFF. The whole variable domain, filled in from reference TRBV28 and TRBJ1-1, reads DVKVTQSSRYLVKRTGEKVFLECVQDMDHENMFWYRQDPGLGLRLIYFSYDVKMKEKGDIPEGYSVSREKKERFSLILESASTNQTSMYLCASSLGGRRNTEAFFGQGTRLTVV.